This entry lists 10 T cell receptor beta chains sequenced from one sample in a study of T cells in Graves' hyperthyroidism and ophthalmopathy. RNA transcripts provided the source from which TCR beta CDR3 regions were amplified. First-round RT-PCR with HTBI primers amplified the TCR CDR3 region. MiXCR, applied by TCRdb to the multiplex PCR reads, yields one record per CDR3 protein. Seen here are hundreds of thousands of distinct CDR3 sequences, roughly 14% observed once, and the top ten hold approximately 4.3%. Sequencing was done on a sample of blood. The receptors were sampled from a woman between 40 and 55 years old with Graves' ophthalmopathy.

The chain employs TRBV11-1 and TRBJ2-5, with D perhaps being TRBD1 or TRBD2 (5 bases each). This CDR3 has 14 amino acids. Per germline, CDR1 SGHAT and CDR2 FQDESV (reference sequence). V lost 3 bases, J lost 7 bases, and 15 bases lay in between. CDR3 sequence reads: CASSFQLPGGTQYF. DNA for the CDR3: TGTGCCAGCAGCTTTCAACTTCCTGGGGGGACCCAGTACTTC. Full variable domain (rest looked up from reference TRBV11-1 and TRBJ2-5): EAEVAQSPRYKITEKSQAVAFWCDPISGHATLYWYRQILGQGPELLVQFQDESVVDDSQLPKDRFSAERLKGVDSTLKIQPAELGDSAMYLCASSFQLPGGTQYFGPGTRLLVL.

This clonotype was recorded at least ten times. The V gene is TRBV10-3, the J gene TRBJ2-7, with 9 bases fitting TRBD1. This CDR3 region has 16 residues. With V trimmed by 6 bases and J by 0 bases, 9 bases remained unmatched. CDR1 ENHRY and CDR2 SYGVKD come from the germline V gene. The CDR3, as DNA: TGTGCCATCAGCTCTCTCGGGACAGGGAACTCCTACGAGCAGTACTTC. It specifies CAISSLGTGNSYEQYF.

This clonotype was found many times. The J gene is TRBJ1-1, the V gene TRBV10-1; D is uncertain. Trimming pared 6 bases from V and 3 bases from J, leaving 11 bases between. Germline CDR1 WNHNN, CDR2 SYGVQD (reference sequence). This CDR3 is built from 13 residues. CDR3 sequence: CASRVGPYTEAFF. The CDR3 nucleotides read TGCGCCAGCAGAGTTGGGCCTTACACTGAAGCTTTCTTT.

The chain carries TRBV2 and TRBJ2-7; 10 bases are a match to TRBD2. The germline V gene has CDR1 SNHLY and CDR2 FYNNEI. The CDR3 spans 16 residues. Trimming removed 2 bases from V and 3 bases from J; junction bases left unmatched: 7. The CDR3 nucleotides are TGTGCCAGCAGTGAATTCCATGCTAGCGGGAGCTACGAGCAGTACTTC. The encoded protein is CASSEFHASGSYEQYF.

There are a few counts of this clonotype. The chain employs TRBV6-1 and TRBJ2-7; 13 bases map to TRBD2. Germline CDR1 and CDR2: MNHNS and SASEGT. The CDR3 totals 16 residues. The trim removed 6 bases at V and 3 bases at J, leaving 8 bases unmatched. The DNA of the CDR3 is TGTGCCAGCAGCTGGACTAGCGGGAGCATGGGCTACGAGCAGTACTTC. It yields the protein CASSWTSGSMGYEQYF.

This clonotype was seen only a few times. The rearrangement joins TRBV7-3 to TRBJ2-3; the D gene is possibly TRBD1 (6 bases). CDR3 size: 16 residues. V gave up 3 bases and J gave up 3 bases, with 16 bases separating them. Per the germline V gene, CDR1 is SGHTA and CDR2 is FQGTGA. CDR3 coding DNA: TGTGCCAGCAGCTTTGGGGGCCGGAGTGTGACAGATACGCAGTATTTT. Protein: CASSFGGRSVTDTQYF.

The chain links TRBV28 to TRBJ1-5; D is uncertain. The CDR3 sequence is 17 residues long. Trimming took off 6 bases at V and 2 bases at J, with 20 bases between the two ends. Germline lookup yields CDR1 MDHEN and CDR2 SYDVKM. The CDR3 loop is CASRRSDVLVGNQPQHF. The CDR3 nucleotides read TGTGCCAGCAGGCGGTCGGACGTCTTGGTCGGCAATCAGCCCCAGCATTTT.

This clonotype came up many times. This chain links TRBV28 with TRBJ2-2, with D perhaps matching TRBD2 (5 bases). Germline CDR1 is MDHEN and CDR2 is SYDVKM. Trimming left V 8 bases short and J 5 bases short, with 15 bases between. The CDR3 sequence is 14 residues long. The CDR3 reads CASGPTSPTGELFF. DNA for the CDR3: TGTGCCAGCGGGCCCACTAGTCCAACCGGGGAGCTGTTTTTT.

There are many counts of this clonotype. The chain combines TRBV30 with TRBJ2-7; D not resolved. This CDR3 region has 13 residues. CDR1 GTSNPN and CDR2 SVGIG come from the germline V gene (reference sequence). Trimming removed 1 base at V and 4 bases at J, with 11 bases between. The DNA of the CDR3 is TGTGCCTGGAGTGCCCACCTTGCGTACGAGCAGTACTTC. It yields the protein CAWSAHLAYEQYF.

This clonotype was seen only a few times. The chain combines TRBV5-1 with TRBJ1-1; TRBD1 might be the D (6 bases). Deletions cut 5 bases from V and 3 bases from J, with 23 bases between. CDR3 length: 17 residues. CDR1 and CDR2 from the germline V gene are SGHRS and YFSETQ. This CDR3 is CASRPRLSTGPYTEAFF. CDR3 nucleotide sequence: TGCGCCAGCAGGCCACGCCTTTCCACAGGGCCCTACACTGAAGCTTTCTTT.